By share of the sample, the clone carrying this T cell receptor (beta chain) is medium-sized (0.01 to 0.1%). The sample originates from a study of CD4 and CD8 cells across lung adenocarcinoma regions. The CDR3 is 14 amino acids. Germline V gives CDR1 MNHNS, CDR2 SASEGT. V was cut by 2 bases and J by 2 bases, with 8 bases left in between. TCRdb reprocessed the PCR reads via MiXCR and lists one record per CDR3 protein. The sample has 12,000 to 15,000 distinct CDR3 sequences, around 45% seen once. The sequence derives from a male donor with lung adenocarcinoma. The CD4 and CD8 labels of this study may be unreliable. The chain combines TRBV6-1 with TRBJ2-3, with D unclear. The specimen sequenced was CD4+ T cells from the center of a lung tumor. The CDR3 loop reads CASSEPSFTDTQYF. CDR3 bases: TGTGCCAGCAGTGAACCCAGCTTCACAGATACGCAGTATTTT.